This entry describes one T cell receptor (beta chain). No antigen is known for it. The CDR3 loop spans 15 amino acids. Deletions cut 6 bases from V and 2 bases from J, with 14 bases between. CDR1 and CDR2 from the germline V gene are SNHLY and FYNNEI. The PCR had 60 Vbeta and 13 Jbeta primers. Generated by immunoSEQ multiplex PCR, the TCRdb table keeps only in-frame clones and is missing some. The data contain 150,000 to 200,000 clones, 80% of them singletons. This sample was included in a study of cytomegalovirus exposure and HLA in healthy donors. Study results and caveats: Earlier analysis looked at TCR beta V segments, and most were productive about 90% or about 30% of the time.

This sequence originates from a man aged 30 to 39 in good health and CMV-seropositive. The sequenced sample consisted of PBMCs. The chain joins TRBV2 to TRBJ1-3; D perhaps matches TRBD1 (5 bases). The CDR3 coding sequence is TGTGCCAGCAGGGCGGGGGATCGAGCTGGAAACACCATATATTTT. Its protein is CASRAGDRAGNTIYF.